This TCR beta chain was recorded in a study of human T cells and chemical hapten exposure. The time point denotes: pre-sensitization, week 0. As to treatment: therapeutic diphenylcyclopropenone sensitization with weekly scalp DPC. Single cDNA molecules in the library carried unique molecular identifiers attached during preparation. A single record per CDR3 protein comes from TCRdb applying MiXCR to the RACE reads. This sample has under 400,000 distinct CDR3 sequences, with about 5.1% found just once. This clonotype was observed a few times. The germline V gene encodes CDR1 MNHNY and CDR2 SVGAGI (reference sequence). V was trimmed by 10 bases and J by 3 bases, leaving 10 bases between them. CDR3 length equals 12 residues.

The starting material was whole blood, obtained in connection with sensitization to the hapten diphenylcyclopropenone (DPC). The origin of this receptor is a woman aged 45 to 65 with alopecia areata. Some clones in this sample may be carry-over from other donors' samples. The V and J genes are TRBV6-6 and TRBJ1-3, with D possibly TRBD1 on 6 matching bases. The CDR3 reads CATLDSGNTIYF. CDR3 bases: TGTGCCACCCTGGACAGTGGAAACACCATATATTTT.